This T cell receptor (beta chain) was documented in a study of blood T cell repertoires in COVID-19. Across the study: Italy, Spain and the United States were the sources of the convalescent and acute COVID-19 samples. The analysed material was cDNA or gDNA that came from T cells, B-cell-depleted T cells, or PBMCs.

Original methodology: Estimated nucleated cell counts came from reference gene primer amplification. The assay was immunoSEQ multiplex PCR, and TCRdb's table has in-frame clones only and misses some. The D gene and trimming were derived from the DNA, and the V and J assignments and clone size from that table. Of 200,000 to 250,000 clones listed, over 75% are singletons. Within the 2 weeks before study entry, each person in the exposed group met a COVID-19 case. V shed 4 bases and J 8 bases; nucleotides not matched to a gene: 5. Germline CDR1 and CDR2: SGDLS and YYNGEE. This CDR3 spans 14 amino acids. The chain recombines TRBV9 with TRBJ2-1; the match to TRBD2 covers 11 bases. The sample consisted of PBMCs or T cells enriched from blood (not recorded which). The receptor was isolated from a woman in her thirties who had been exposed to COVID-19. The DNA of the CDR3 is TGTGCCAGCAGCAAGACTAGCGGGAACTATGAGCAGTTCTTC. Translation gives CASSKTSGNYEQFF.